This T cell receptor (beta chain) was sequenced during a study of Graves' ophthalmopathy and Graves' hyperthyroidism (dated by TCRdb to 2017 to 2018). Regarding the study in general: Stable hyperthyroidism was defined as no progression to ophthalmopathy within 18 months of follow-up. The study used TCR beta repertoire signatures to distinguish Graves' ophthalmopathy from Graves' hyperthyroidism and to predict progression to ophthalmopathy. In total, around 140 blood samples were TCR-sequenced: 40 to 45 ophthalmopathy, roughly 80 hyperthyroidism and roughly 17 hyperthyroidism-to-ophthalmopathy patients. To explore V-J signatures that distinguish ophthalmopathy from hyperthyroidism, a discovery set of 100 patients was enrolled, made up of over 40 with ophthalmopathy and around 60 with stable hyperthyroidism. The independent validation cohort included 18 to 20 hyperthyroidism patients plus 17 patients who later progressed from hyperthyroidism to ophthalmopathy. In six hyperthyroidism patients, the T-cell repertoire of thyroid tissue was compared with the T-cell repertoire of blood. Following sample collection, hyperthyroidism patients were given methimazole at a starting dose of 30 mg daily, and ophthalmopathy patients were given high-dose intravenous methylprednisolone.

The hyperthyroidism patients were 18 to 65 years old and newly diagnosed, with a disease duration of less than 2 months. Patients were excluded if they had other autoimmune diseases, uncontrolled infections, pregnancy or lactation. Clinical symptoms, serum thyroxine, TRAb, thyroid ultrasound and orbital computed tomography formed the basis of the diagnosis. Total RNA was extracted using Trizol reagent, and RNA quality was checked on an Agilent 2100 Bioanalyzer. TCR beta CDR3 regions were amplified from RNA transcripts for repertoire sequencing. A first-round RT-PCR used HTBI primers with the Qiagen OneStep RT-PCR kit, followed by a second-round multiplex PCR, size selection and purification. Libraries were sequenced paired-end with 100 bp reads on an Illumina HiSeq2000. Per the authors' processing: SOAPnuke was used to process the reads, removing any read that contained adapters or uncalled bases, had a mean Phred below 15, or lacked an exact match to the constant primer or identifier. COPE v1.2.5 was used to merge high-quality paired reads. Each unique nucleotide sequence was defined as a clonotype, and clonotypes were aligned to IMGT TRB V, D and J references with MiTCR v1.1. Only V-J combinations with frequency above 0.0001 were analysed, covering around 99% of repertoires. A TCR clonal expansion and chaos score per V-J combination was defined as the ratio of F50 clonal expansion to chaos observed in the TCRdist matrix. Welch's t-statistics and random forest were used to reduce features to some 13 V-J combinations, which were fed into a naive Bayes classifier. The Morisita-Horn index was used to measure how similar the thyroid and blood repertoires were. TCRdb reran the public reads through fastp at Q25 and MiXCR, keeping productive beta chains. CDR3 protein duplicates are merged, each entry listing the most common genes and DNA. The V and J calls were not made by the authors but by TCRdb's processing. Across this sample there are about 1.2 million distinct CDR3 sequences, with about 38% seen only once. The ten largest clones represent roughly 10% of the sample.

The sample holds many counts of this clonotype. No cognate antigen has been identified for it. No per-base quality is available; no much larger clone lies one base away. Trimming at the junction amounts to 6 bases on V and 1 base on J, and the germline ends lie 7 bases apart. The CDR3 covers 13 residues, taking in both the cysteine and the phenylalanine. The CDR3 DNA has 39 bases and is translated from base 1. Per the germline V gene, SNHLY is the CDR1 and FYNNEI is the CDR2. Paper-wide results and their limitations: In validation, the model predicted ophthalmopathy progression with 55% to 71% sensitivity and approximately 72% specificity; 12 predicted patients were CT-confirmed with GO in a median of approximately 6.5 months. No statistical method was used to predetermine the sample size, and group allocation was not hidden from the investigators. Most of the expanded thyroid clonotypes with a frequency above 0.001 were also detected in blood, and it was suggested that the thyroid immune response may be reflected by blood repertoires. In cross-validation, the 13-signature model distinguished ophthalmopathy from stable hyperthyroidism with less than 90% sensitivity and 81% to 82% specificity, while in the test set the corresponding values were 80% and 75%.

The rearranged segments are TRBV2 and TRBJ1-5, with an unclear D gene assignment. The sequenced sample consisted of peripheral blood or thyroid tissue (not recorded which). This TCR was sampled from an adult man with Graves' hyperthyroidism. CDR3 region: CASRSESNQPQHF. Read as DNA, the sequence is TGTGCCAGCAGGTCGGAGAGCAATCAGCCCCAGCATTTT.